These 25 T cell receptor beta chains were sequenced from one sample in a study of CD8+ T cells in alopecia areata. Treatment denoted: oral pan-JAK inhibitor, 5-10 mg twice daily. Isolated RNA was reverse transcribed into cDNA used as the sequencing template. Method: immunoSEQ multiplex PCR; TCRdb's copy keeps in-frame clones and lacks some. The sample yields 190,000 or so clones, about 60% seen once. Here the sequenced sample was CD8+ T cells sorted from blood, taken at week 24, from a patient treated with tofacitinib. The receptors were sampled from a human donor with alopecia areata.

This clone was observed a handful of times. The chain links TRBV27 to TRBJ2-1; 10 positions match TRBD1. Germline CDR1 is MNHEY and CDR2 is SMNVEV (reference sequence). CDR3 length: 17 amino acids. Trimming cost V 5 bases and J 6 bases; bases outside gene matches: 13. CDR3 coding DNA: TGTGCCAGCAGTCCCTACCCCGGGACAGGGGTCGGCAATGAGCAGTTCTTC. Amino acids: CASSPYPGTGVGNEQFF.

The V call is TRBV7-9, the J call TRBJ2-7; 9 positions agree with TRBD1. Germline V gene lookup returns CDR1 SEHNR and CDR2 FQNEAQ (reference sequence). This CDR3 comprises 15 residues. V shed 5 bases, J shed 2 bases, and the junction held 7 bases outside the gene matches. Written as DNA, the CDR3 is TGTGCCAGCAGCCACCGGGACAGGGCCACCTACGAGCAGTACTTC. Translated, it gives CASSHRDRATYEQYF.

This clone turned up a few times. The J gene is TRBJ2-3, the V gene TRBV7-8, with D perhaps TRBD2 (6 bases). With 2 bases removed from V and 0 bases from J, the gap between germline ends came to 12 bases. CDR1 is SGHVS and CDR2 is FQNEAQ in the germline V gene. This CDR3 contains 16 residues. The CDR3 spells CASSLYSRGSTDTQYF. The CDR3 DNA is TGTGCCAGCAGCTTATATAGTCGGGGGAGCACAGATACGCAGTATTTT.

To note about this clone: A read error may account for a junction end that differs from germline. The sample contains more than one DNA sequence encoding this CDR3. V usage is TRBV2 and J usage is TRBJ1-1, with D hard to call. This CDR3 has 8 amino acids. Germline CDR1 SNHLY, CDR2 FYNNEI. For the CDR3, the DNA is TGTGCCAGCACTGAAGCTTTCTTT. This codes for CASTEAFF.

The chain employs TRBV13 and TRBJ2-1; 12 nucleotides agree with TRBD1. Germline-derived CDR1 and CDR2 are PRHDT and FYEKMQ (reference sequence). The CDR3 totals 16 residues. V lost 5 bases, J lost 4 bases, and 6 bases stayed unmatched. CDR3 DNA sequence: TGTGCCAGCAGCCACCCGGGACAGGGGGCTTACAATGAGCAGTTCTTC. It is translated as CASSHPGQGAYNEQFF.

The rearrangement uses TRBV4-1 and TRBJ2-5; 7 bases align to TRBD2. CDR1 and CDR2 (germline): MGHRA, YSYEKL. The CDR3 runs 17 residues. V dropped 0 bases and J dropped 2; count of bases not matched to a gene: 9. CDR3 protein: CASSQDRAAGRQETQYF. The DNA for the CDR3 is TGCGCCAGCAGCCAAGATCGGGCAGCGGGGCGACAAGAGACCCAGTACTTC.

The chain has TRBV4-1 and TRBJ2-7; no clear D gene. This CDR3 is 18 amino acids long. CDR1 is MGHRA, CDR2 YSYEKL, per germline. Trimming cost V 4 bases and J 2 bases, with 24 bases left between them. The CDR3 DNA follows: TGCGCCAGCAGCCGCGATCATAGTGTTGGGGATTTAACCTACGAGCAGTACTTC. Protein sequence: CASSRDHSVGDLTYEQYF.

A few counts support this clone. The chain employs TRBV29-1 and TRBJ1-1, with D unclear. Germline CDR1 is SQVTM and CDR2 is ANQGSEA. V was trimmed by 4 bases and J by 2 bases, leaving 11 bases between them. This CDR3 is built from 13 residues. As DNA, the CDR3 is TGCAGCGTTGGAGCAGGAGTCAACACTGAAGCTTTCTTT. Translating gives CSVGAGVNTEAFF.

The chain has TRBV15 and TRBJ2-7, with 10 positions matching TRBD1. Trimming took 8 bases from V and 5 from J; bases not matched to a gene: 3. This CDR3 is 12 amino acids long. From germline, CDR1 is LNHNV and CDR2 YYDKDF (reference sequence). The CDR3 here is CATAGQGDEQYF. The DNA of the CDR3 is TGTGCCACCGCAGGACAGGGGGACGAGCAGTACTTC. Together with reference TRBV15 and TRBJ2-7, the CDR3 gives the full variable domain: DAMVIQNPRYQVTQFGKPVTLSCSQTLNHNVMYWYQQKSSQAPKLLFHYYDKDFNNEADTPDNFQSRRPNTSFCFLDIRSPGLGDTAMYLCATAGQGDEQYFGPGTRLTVT.

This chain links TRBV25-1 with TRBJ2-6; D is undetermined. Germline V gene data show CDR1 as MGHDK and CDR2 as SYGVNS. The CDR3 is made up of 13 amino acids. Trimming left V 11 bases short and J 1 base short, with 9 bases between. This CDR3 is CAYRESGANVLTF. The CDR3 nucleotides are TGTGCCTACCGCGAATCTGGGGCCAACGTCCTGACTTTC.

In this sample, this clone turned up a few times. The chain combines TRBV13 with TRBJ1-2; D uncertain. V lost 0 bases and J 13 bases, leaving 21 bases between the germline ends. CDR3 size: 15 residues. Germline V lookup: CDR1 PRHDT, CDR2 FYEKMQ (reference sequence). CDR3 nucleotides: TGTGCCAGCAGCTTAGGTGGCCTCCCGGAGAAGGGCGGCACCTTC. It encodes CASSLGGLPEKGGTF.

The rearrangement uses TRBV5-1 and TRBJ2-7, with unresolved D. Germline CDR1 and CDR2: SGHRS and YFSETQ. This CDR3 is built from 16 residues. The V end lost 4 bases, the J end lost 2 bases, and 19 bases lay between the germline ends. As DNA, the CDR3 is TGCGCCAGCAGCCAGGAAACAAGTCAGGTCCCCTACGAGCAGTACTTC. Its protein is CASSQETSQVPYEQYF.

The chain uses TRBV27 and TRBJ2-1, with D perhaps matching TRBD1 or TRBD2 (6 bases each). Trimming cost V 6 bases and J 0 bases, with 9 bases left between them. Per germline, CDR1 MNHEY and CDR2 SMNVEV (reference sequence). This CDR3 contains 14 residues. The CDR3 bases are TGTGCCAGCAGAGGGGGGAACTCCTACAATGAGCAGTTCTTC. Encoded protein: CASRGGNSYNEQFF.

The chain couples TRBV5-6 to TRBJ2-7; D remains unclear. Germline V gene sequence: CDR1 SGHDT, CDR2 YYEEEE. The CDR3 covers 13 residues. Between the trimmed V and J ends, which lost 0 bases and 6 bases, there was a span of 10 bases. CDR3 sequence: CASSLDGSLEQYF. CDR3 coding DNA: TGTGCCAGCAGCTTGGATGGGTCTCTCGAGCAGTACTTC.

CDR3: CASSTGRSYGYTF. The CDR3 DNA is TGTGCCAGCAGTACGGGACGGAGCTATGGCTACACCTTC. This sequence joins TRBV27 and TRBJ1-2; D perhaps matches TRBD1 (5 bases). V shed 5 bases and J shed 4 bases, with 11 bases lying between them. The CDR3 consists of 13 residues. Germline CDR1 MNHEY, CDR2 SMNVEV (reference sequence).

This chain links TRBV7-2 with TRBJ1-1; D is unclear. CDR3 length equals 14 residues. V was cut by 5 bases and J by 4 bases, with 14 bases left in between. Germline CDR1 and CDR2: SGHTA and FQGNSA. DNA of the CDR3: TGTGCCAGCAGCCGGTGGAGAATTGGCACTGAAGCTTTCTTT. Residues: CASSRWRIGTEAFF.

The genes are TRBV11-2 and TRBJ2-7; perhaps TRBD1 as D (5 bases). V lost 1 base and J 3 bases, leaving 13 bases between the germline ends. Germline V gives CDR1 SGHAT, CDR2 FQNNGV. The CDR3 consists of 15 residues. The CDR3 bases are TGTGCCAGCAGCTTAGGGGGCAGCTCCTTCTACGAGCAGTACTTC. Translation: CASSLGGSSFYEQYF.

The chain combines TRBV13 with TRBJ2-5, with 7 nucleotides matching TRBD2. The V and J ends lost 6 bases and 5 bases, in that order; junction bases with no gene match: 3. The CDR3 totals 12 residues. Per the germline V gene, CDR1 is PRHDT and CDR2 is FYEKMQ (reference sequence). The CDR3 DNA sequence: TGTGCCAGCAGGAGGGGAGGGGAGACCCAGTACTTC. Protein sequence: CASRRGGETQYF.

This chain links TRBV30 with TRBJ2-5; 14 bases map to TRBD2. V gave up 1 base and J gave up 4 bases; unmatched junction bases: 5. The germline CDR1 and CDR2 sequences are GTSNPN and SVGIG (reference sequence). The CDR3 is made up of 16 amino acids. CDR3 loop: CAWSAPGLAGVETQYF. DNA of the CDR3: TGTGCCTGGAGTGCCCCGGGACTAGCGGGGGTAGAGACCCAGTACTTC.

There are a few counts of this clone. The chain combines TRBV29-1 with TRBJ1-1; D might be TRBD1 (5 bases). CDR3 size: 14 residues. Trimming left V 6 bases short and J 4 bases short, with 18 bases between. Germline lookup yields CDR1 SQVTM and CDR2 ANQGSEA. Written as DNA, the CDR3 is TGCAGCGTCCCGGACGGGACGGGATCCACTGAAGCTTTCTTT. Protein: CSVPDGTGSTEAFF.

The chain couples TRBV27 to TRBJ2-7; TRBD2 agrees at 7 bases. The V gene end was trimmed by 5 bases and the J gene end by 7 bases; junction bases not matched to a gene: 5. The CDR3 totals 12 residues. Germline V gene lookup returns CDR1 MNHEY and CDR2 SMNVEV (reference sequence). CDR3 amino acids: CASSPPGREQYF. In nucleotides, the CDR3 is TGTGCCAGCAGTCCCCCCGGGAGGGAGCAGTACTTC.

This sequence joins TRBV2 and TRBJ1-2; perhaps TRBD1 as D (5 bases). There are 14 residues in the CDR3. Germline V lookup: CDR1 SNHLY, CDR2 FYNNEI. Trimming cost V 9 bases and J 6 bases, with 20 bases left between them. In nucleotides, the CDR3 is TGTGCCAGTCGGGGGACTAAGGTTTTGGATGGCTACACCTTC. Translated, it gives CASRGTKVLDGYTF.

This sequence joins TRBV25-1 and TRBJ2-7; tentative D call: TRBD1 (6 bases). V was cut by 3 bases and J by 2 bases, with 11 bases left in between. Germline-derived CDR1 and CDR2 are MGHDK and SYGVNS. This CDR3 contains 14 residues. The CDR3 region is CASSDPGTPYEQYF. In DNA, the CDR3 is TGTGCCAGCAGTGACCCCGGGACACCCTACGAGCAGTACTTC.

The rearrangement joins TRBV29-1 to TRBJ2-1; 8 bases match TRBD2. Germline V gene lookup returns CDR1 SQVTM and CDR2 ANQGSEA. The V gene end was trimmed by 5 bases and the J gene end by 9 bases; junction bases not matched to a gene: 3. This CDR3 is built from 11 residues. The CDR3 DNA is TGCAGCGTTATTAGCGGGGTTGAGCAGTTCTTC. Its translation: CSVISGVEQFF.

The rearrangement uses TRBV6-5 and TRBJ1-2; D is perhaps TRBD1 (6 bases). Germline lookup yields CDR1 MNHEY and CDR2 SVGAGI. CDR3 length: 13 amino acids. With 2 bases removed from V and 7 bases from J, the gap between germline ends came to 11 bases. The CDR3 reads CASSYDRRSGYTF. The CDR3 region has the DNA TGTGCCAGCAGTTACGACAGGCGTTCTGGCTACACCTTC.